This T cell receptor (beta chain) is from a study of early stage breast cancer tumors. Study background: ER+/PR+/HER2- status applied to about 80% of the 16 invasive breast tumors. Invasive lobular carcinomas made up four of 12 ER+/PR+/HER2- tumors. General observations from the study: Tumors had about 2.5-fold higher T cell density and higher clonality than adjacent normal breast tissue.

For this clone: Antigen unknown.

CDR3 length: 15 residues. CDR1 and CDR2 from the germline V gene are LNHDA and SQIVND (reference sequence). V dropped 4 bases and J dropped 5 bases, with 17 bases sitting between them. Generated by immunoSEQ multiplex PCR, the TCRdb table keeps only in-frame clones and is missing some. The sample shows fewer than 80,000 clones, 80% of them seen only once. The sequence was obtained from a person aged 35-55 years with breast cancer. This chain links TRBV19 with TRBJ1-2, with a possible D match to TRBD1 (5 bases). Input material: blood. The CDR3 DNA follows: TGTGCCAGTAGTAACCAGGCAGGGAAGGGGTATGGCTACACCTTC. It yields the protein CASSNQAGKGYGYTF.